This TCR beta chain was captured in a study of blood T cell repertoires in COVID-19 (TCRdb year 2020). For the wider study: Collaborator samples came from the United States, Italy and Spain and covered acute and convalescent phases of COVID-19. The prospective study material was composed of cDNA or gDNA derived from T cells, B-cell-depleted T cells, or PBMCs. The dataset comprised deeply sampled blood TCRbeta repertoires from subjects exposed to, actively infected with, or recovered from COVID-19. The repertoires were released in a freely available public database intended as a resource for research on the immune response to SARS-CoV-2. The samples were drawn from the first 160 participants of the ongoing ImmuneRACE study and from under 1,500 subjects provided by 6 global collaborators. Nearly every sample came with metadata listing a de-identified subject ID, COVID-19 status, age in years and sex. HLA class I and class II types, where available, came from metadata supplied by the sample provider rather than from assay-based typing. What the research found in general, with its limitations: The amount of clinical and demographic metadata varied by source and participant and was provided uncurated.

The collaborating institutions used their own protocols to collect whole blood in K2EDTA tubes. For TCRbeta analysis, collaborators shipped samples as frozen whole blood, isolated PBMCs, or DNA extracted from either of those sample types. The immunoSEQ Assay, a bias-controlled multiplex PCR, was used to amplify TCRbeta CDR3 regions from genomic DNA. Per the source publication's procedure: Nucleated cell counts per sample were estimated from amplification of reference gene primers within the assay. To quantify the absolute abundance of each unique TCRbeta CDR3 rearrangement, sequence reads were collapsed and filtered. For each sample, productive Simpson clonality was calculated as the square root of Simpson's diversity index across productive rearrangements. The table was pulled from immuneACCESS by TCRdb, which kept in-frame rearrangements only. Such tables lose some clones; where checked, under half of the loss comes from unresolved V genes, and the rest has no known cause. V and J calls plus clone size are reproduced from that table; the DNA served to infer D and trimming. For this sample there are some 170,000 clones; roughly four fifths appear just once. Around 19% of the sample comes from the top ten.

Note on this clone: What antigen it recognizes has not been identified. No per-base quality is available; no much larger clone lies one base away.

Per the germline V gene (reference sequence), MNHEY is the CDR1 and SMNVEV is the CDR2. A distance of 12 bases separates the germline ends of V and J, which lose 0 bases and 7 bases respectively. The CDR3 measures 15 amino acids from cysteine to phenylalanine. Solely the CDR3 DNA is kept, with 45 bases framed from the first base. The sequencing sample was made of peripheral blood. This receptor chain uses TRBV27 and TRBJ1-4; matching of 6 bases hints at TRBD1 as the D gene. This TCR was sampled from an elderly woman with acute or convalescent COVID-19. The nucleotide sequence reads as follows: TGTGCCAGCAGTTTATCAAAGGACAGACGTGAAAAACTGTTTTTT. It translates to CASSLSKDRREKLFF.